This note documents a single T cell receptor beta chain sequence. Its antigen is still unknown. Treatment reported: 15 to 20 received Ad26.COV2.S at low or high dose, single or two shots; 5 received placebo; per-sample allocation not given. Each sample was drawn 63 days after the first injection (of vaccine or placebo). As its vector, the vaccine had Ad26, which expressed Wuhan-strain SARS-CoV-2 spike. The data were taken from a study of Ad26.COV2.S vaccination and SARS-CoV-2 variants. On the study more broadly: The study gave Ad26.COV2.S intramuscularly, once or twice 56 days apart. Study-wide findings and caveats: Vaccine recipients and placebo recipients showed similar non-spike TCR breadth. The TCR breadth and depth analyses may have understated or missed part of the total T cell responses.

CDR3 length: 17 amino acids. Per the germline V gene, CDR1 is MGHRA and CDR2 is YSYEKL. The ends lost 0 bases at V and 2 bases at J; junction bases unmatched: 9. Method: immunoSEQ multiplex PCR; TCRdb's copy keeps in-frame clones and lacks some. The table shows about 320,000 clones, with about 90% occurring only once. The sequence was obtained from a person between 18 and 65 years old who received the Ad26.COV2.S COVID-19 vaccine or a placebo. Source: peripheral blood, taken in a trial of Ad26.COV2.S vaccine versus placebo. The chain couples TRBV4-1 to TRBJ2-5, with 7 nucleotides matching TRBD1. The CDR3 bases are TGCGCCAGCAGCCAAGAAGTCAGGGACAGCAATCAAGAGACCCAGTACTTC. Protein sequence: CASSQEVRDSNQETQYF.